This is a list of T cell receptor beta chains from one sample in a study of shared clonotypes between healthy human individuals. Libraries were prepared by immunoSEQ multiplex PCR; TCRdb keeps only in-frame clonotypes and omits some of them. Of millions of clones in the sample, over 85% were seen once. The specimen was naive CD4+ T cells from PBMCs. The receptor set was obtained from a man aged 18 to 30 in good health. Some clones in this sample may be carry-over from other donors' samples. Each CDR3 is given with its conserved first and last residue. A D gene is named only where the DNA matches it firmly. The size field is filled for only some rows; it gives once, few, many or a size class.

v_gene	d_gene	j_gene	abundance	CDR3aa	CDR3nt
TRBV7-3	NA	TRBJ2-5	NA	CASGRSGQETQYF	TGTGCCAGCGGGAGATCAGGCCAAGAGACCCAGTACTTC
TRBV7-9	TRBD1	TRBJ1-3	NA	CASSALGQGGNTIYF	TGTGCCAGCAGCGCCCTGGGACAGGGTGGGAACACCATATATTTT
TRBV19	NA	TRBJ1-5	NA	CASSMGPTGNQPQHF	TGTGCCAGTAGTATGGGGCCCACCGGCAATCAGCCCCAGCATTTT
TRBV28	TRBD2	TRBJ2-1	NA	CASRLGAGNSVNEQFF	TGTGCCAGCAGGCTCGGAGCGGGAAACAGTGTCAATGAGCAGTTCTTC
TRBV5-1	NA	TRBJ1-1	NA	CASSTRGGGTEAFF	TGCGCCAGCAGTACCCGAGGCGGTGGCACTGAAGCTTTCTTT
TRBV9	NA	TRBJ2-7	NA	CASSVGVAYEQYF	TGTGCCAGCAGCGTAGGGGTGGCCTACGAGCAGTACTTC
TRBV10-3	NA	TRBJ1-4	NA	CAISESRSGRAFEKLFF	TGTGCCATCAGTGAGTCAAGGTCAGGCAGAGCCTTTGAAAAACTGTTTTTT
TRBV28	TRBD1	TRBJ2-7	NA	CASSIPGQGAGYEQYF	TGTGCCAGCAGTATACCGGGACAGGGGGCGGGTTACGAGCAGTACTTC
TRBV7-9	NA	TRBJ2-5	NA	CASSLPTSPPYF	TGTGCCAGCAGCTTACCAACTAGCCCCCCGTACTTC
TRBV25-1	TRBD1	TRBJ1-2	NA	CASSARQGFNYGYTF	TGTGCCAGCAGCGCCCGACAGGGGTTTAACTATGGCTACACCTTC
TRBV6-4	TRBD2	TRBJ2-3	NA	CASNLAGGPVGSQTDTQYF	TGTGCCAGCAACCTAGCGGGAGGGCCGGTAGGATCGCAAACAGATACGCAGTATTTT
TRBV18	NA	TRBJ2-3	NA	CASSPPRPRANTQYF	TGTGCCAGCTCACCACCACGTCCTAGGGCTAATACGCAGTATTTT
TRBV12-5	TRBD2	TRBJ2-1	NA	CASAPSTSDNEQFF	TGTGCTAGTGCCCCCTCGACTAGCGACAATGAGCAGTTCTTC
TRBV18	NA	TRBJ2-7	NA	CASSPPSKSSYEQYF	TGTGCCAGCTCACCACCATCAAAGAGCTCCTACGAGCAGTACTTC
TRBV5-1	TRBD2	TRBJ2-7	NA	CASSLGLAGLSYEQYF	TGCGCCAGCAGCTTGGGACTAGCGGGCCTCTCCTACGAGCAGTACTTC
TRBV5-1	NA	TRBJ1-1	NA	CASSLQPTNTEAFF	TGCGCCAGCAGCTTACAGCCTACCAACACTGAAGCTTTCTTT
TRBV7-2	NA	TRBJ2-4	NA	CASSKDLLLAKNIQYF	TGTGCCAGCAGCAAGGATCTCCTCCTAGCCAAAAACATTCAGTACTTC
TRBV30	TRBD1	TRBJ1-5	NA	CAWSVGGQGYQPQHF	TGTGCCTGGAGTGTGGGGGGACAGGGATATCAGCCCCAGCATTTT
TRBV7-9	NA	TRBJ2-5	NA	CASSSRWASETQYF	TGTGCCAGCAGCTCACGGTGGGCATCGGAGACCCAGTACTTC
TRBV30	NA	TRBJ2-1	NA	CARTGDSPTYNEQFF	TGTGCCCGGACCGGGGACTCCCCAACCTACAATGAGCAGTTCTTC
TRBV19	TRBD2	TRBJ2-1	NA	CASSTGLQMEQFF	TGTGCCAGTAGTACGGGACTACAGATGGAGCAGTTCTTC
TRBV29-1	TRBD1	TRBJ2-1	NA	CSVEGYRQGAYNEQFF	TGCAGCGTTGAAGGTTACCGCCAGGGGGCATACAATGAGCAGTTCTTC
TRBV21-1	NA	TRBJ2-2	NA	CASSIPGTGDTGELFF	TGTGCCAGCAGCATACCCGGGACAGGGGACACCGGGGAGCTGTTTTTT
TRBV4-1	NA	TRBJ1-2	NA	CASSHLGRTTNYGYTF	TGCGCCAGCAGCCACCTTGGGCGGACTACTAACTATGGCTACACCTTC
TRBV5-1	NA	TRBJ2-6	NA	CASTRAVSGANVLTF	TGCGCCAGCACCCGGGCAGTCTCTGGGGCCAACGTCCTGACTTTC
TRBV5-1	TRBD1	TRBJ2-5	NA	CASTPGGQETQYF	TGCGCCAGCACCCCAGGGGGCCAAGAGACCCAGTACTTC
TRBV7-9	NA	TRBJ1-5	NA	CASSLGGGNQPQHF	TGTGCCAGCAGCTTAGGGGGGGGGAATCAGCCCCAGCATTTT
TRBV28	NA	TRBJ1-5	few	CASSLAGSQPQHF	TGTGCCAGCAGCCTCGCAGGGAGCCAGCCCCAGCATTTT
TRBV18	NA	TRBJ1-1	NA	CASSPSQGQNTEAFF	TGTGCCAGCTCACCATCGCAGGGCCAGAACACTGAAGCTTTCTTT
TRBV2	NA	TRBJ1-4	NA	CASRTDRVPNEKLFF	TGTGCCAGCCGTACCGACAGAGTTCCTAATGAAAAACTGTTTTTT
TRBV5-1	TRBD1	TRBJ2-1	NA	CASSLPGTGGYNEQFF	TGCGCCAGCAGCCTTCCCGGGACAGGGGGCTACAATGAGCAGTTCTTC
TRBV6-1	NA	TRBJ1-2	NA	CASSEGWGGYTF	TGTGCCAGCAGTGAGGGCTGGGGGGGCTACACCTTC
TRBV28	NA	TRBJ1-2	NA	CASSLSRGRGDGYTF	TGTGCCAGCAGTTTATCCCGCGGTAGGGGGGATGGCTACACCTTC
TRBV30	NA	TRBJ2-7	NA	CAWTPGATQQYF	TGTGCCTGGACCCCTGGGGCTACGCAGCAGTACTTC
TRBV5-6	TRBD1	TRBJ1-1	NA	CASSEGTAGNTEAFF	TGTGCCAGCAGCGAAGGGACAGCCGGGAACACTGAAGCTTTCTTT